This T cell receptor beta chain stems from a study of blood T cell repertoires in COVID-19. V was cut by 0 bases and J by 7 bases, with 15 bases left in between. CDR3 length equals 15 residues. Germline V gene lookup returns CDR1 SGHKS and CDR2 YYEKEE (reference sequence). Repertoires were generated with immunoSEQ multiplex PCR, while TCRdb's copy carries only in-frame clones and drops some. The data show 300,000 or so clones, with 70% to 90% seen just once and over 9.5% held by the top ten. Participant ages covered about 18 to 89 years across 24 US areas. Allocation to cohorts depended on clinical history reported by the participants.

The TCR comes from a woman between 18 and 29 years old who had recovered from COVID-19. Sequences were obtained from PBMCs or T cells enriched from blood (not recorded which). V is TRBV5-5 and J is TRBJ2-3, with D possibly being TRBD2 (5 bases). This CDR3 reads CASSLVVGEGYTQYF. The CDR3 nucleotides are TGTGCCAGCAGCTTGGTGGTGGGAGAAGGATATACGCAGTATTTT.